Following are 23 T cell receptor beta chains from one sample sequenced in a study of identical twins. MiXCR was run by TCRdb on the 5' RACE reads, yielding one entry per CDR3 protein. The table includes about 530,000 distinct CDR3 sequences, about 20% detected once. These same records also appear under a second study, on yellow fever vaccine responses in identical twins.

The source material was CD4+ T cells sorted from blood. All receptors come from a woman between 18 and 29 years old in good health.

Only a few counts were recorded for this clonotype. This rearrangement joins TRBV11-2 to TRBJ2-5; TRBD1 agrees at 10 bases. The CDR3 totals 15 residues. With 5 bases clipped from V and 2 bases from J, the junction kept 5 bases outside the gene matches. Germline V gene lookup returns CDR1 SGHAT and CDR2 FQNNGV. CDR3 DNA: TGTGCCAGCAGCCCTGACAGGGGGCAGCAAGAGACCCAGTACTTC. Translated, it gives CASSPDRGQQETQYF.

This clonotype was detected a few times. V is TRBV20-1 and J is TRBJ2-7, with 7 bases aligning to TRBD1. The germline CDR1 and CDR2 sequences are DFQATT and SNEGSKA (reference sequence). Trimming took 1 base from V and 1 from J; bases not matched to a gene: 7. This CDR3 contains 15 residues. For the CDR3, the DNA is TGCAGTGCTAGAGCAAAACAGGGGCCATCCTACGAGCAGTACTTC. Its protein product is CSARAKQGPSYEQYF.

This clonotype was picked up a small number of times. The chain has TRBV6-2 or TRBV6-3 and TRBJ2-3; D is ambiguous. Germline CDR1 reads MNHEY; CDR2 reads SVGEGT. V was clipped by 4 bases and J by 3 bases, with 8 bases between them. This CDR3 has 13 amino acids. CDR3: CASSSAVTDTQYF. CDR3 sequence (DNA): TGTGCCAGCAGTTCCGCCGTAACAGATACGCAGTATTTT.

This clonotype has only one observation. The chain links TRBV12-3 or TRBV12-4 to TRBJ1-2; D is perhaps TRBD1 (6 bases). The V gene lost 8 bases and the J gene lost 1 base, with 11 bases spanning the gap. This CDR3 is built from 13 residues. This CDR3 reads CASVKDSNYGYTF. CDR3 bases: TGTGCCAGCGTTAAGGACAGTAACTATGGCTACACCTTC.

J is TRBJ2-3 and V is TRBV2; weak D call: TRBD1 (6 bases). Germline loops: CDR1 SNHLY, CDR2 FYNNEI. CDR3 length equals 14 residues. V was trimmed by 7 bases and J by 4 bases, leaving 15 bases between them. CDR3 amino acids: CASTITGNADTQYF. CDR3 nucleotides: TGTGCCAGCACGATCACAGGGAACGCAGATACGCAGTATTTT.

J is TRBJ2-3 and V is TRBV2; a weak D match, TRBD2 (6 bases). Trimming left V 2 bases short and J 5 bases short, with 8 bases between. The length of the CDR3 is 13 residues. Per germline, CDR1 SNHLY and CDR2 FYNNEI. CDR3 sequence: CASSEYGGDTQYF. CDR3 nucleotide sequence: TGTGCCAGCAGTGAATACGGGGGAGATACGCAGTATTTT. The whole variable domain, filled in from reference TRBV2 and TRBJ2-3, reads EPEVTQTPSHQVTQMGQEVILRCVPISNHLYFYWYRQILGQKVEFLVSFYNNEISEKSEIFDDQFSVERPDGSNFTLKIRSTKLEDSAMYFCASSEYGGDTQYFGPGTRLTVL.

The chain has TRBV2 and TRBJ1-1; D perhaps matches TRBD1 (5 bases). The CDR3 loop spans 13 amino acids. The germline CDR1 and CDR2 sequences are SNHLY and FYNNEI. The V and J ends lost 2 bases and 5 bases respectively, with 9 bases between them. For the CDR3, the DNA is TGTGCCAGCAGTGAACGACAGATAACTGAAGCTTTCTTT. Translation: CASSERQITEAFF.

The chain has TRBV12-3 or TRBV12-4 and TRBJ2-1, with D perhaps matching TRBD1 (6 bases). This CDR3 region has 14 residues. With 8 bases removed from V and 9 bases from J, the gap between germline ends came to 20 bases. CDR3 loop: CASWFEGVSSEQFF. The CDR3 nucleotides are TGTGCCAGCTGGTTCGAGGGGGTTTCGAGTGAGCAGTTCTTC.

This clonotype was observed a few times. The rearrangement uses TRBV5-1 and TRBJ1-4; D unresolved. Per germline, CDR1 SGHRS and CDR2 YFSETQ. V lost 4 bases to trimming and J lost 4 bases, with 11 bases between them. The CDR3 sequence is 14 residues long. As DNA, the CDR3 is TGCGCCAGCAGCATGGACCATAGTAATGAAAAACTGTTTTTT. Amino acids: CASSMDHSNEKLFF.

This clonotype was seen more than once but under ten times. This sequence joins TRBV28 and TRBJ1-2; 7 bases agree with TRBD1. CDR3 length equals 15 residues. Germline CDR1 is MDHEN and CDR2 is SYDVKM. V was pared by 5 bases and J by 6 bases, with 12 bases of the junction left unmatched. This CDR3 reads CASSPGQDISDGYTF. CDR3 nucleotide sequence: TGTGCCAGCAGTCCCGGACAGGACATAAGCGATGGCTACACCTTC.

This clonotype was found a few times. The J gene is TRBJ2-1, the V gene TRBV11-2, with D unclear. The CDR3 is made up of 16 amino acids. Germline-derived CDR1 and CDR2 are SGHAT and FQNNGV. The ends were cut back, 2 bases at V and 4 bases at J, with 15 bases in the middle. CDR3 bases: TGTGCCAGCAGCTTACGAGCGCAAACTGAATACAATGAGCAGTTCTTC. Translation gives CASSLRAQTEYNEQFF.

This clonotype was seen a few times. The germline gene is not matched at one end of the junction; a read error may be the cause. The rearrangement links TRBV24-1 to TRBJ2-1, with D possibly being TRBD1 (5 bases). CDR1 and CDR2 (germline): KGHDR, SFDVKD. The CDR3 contains 11 residues. The CDR3: CATGDRHEQFF. CDR3 in DNA: TGTGCCACCGGTGACAGACATGAGCAGTTCTTC.

There are a few counts of this clonotype. Written as DNA, the CDR3 is TGCGCCAGCAGCCTAGATACAGGGGAGAATGAAAAACTGTTTTTT. Translated, it gives CASSLDTGENEKLFF. The chain joins TRBV5-1 to TRBJ1-4; TRBD1 agrees at 7 bases. This CDR3 spans 15 amino acids. Germline assignment: CDR1 SGHRS and CDR2 YFSETQ. Unmatched junction bases numbered 8, after V lost 4 bases and J lost 5 bases. Full variable domain (remainder filled in from reference TRBV5-1 and TRBJ1-4): KAGVTQTPRYLIKTRGQQVTLSCSPISGHRSVSWYQQTPGQGLQFLFEYFSETQRNKGNFPGRFSGRQFSNSRSEMNVSTLELGDSALYLCASSLDTGENEKLFFGSGTQLSVL.

This clonotype was observed a handful of times. V is TRBV12-3 or TRBV12-4 and J is TRBJ1-4; 9 bases align to TRBD1. V trimming: 6 bases; J trimming: 8 bases; junction bases outside the gene matches: 7. There are 14 residues in the CDR3. CDR3 amino acids: CASRWDREQEKLFF. As DNA, the CDR3 is TGTGCCAGCAGGTGGGACAGGGAGCAAGAAAAACTGTTTTTT.

This clonotype turned up a few times. J is TRBJ1-4 and V is TRBV6-6, with D unresolved. V was clipped by 4 bases and J by 5 bases, with 8 bases between them. The length of the CDR3 is 13 residues. CDR1 MNHNY and CDR2 SVGAGI come from the germline V gene (reference sequence). CDR3 in amino acids: CASSFGPNEKLFF. CDR3 nucleotide sequence: TGTGCCAGCAGTTTTGGACCCAATGAAAAACTGTTTTTT.

The rearrangement joins TRBV11-2 to TRBJ2-5; 11 positions agree with TRBD1. CDR1 and CDR2 (germline): SGHAT, FQNNGV. V dropped 6 bases and J dropped 5; count of bases not matched to a gene: 5. The CDR3 is 14 residues long. The chain's CDR3 is CASRPGTGGETQYF. Written as DNA, the CDR3 is TGTGCCAGCAGACCGGGGACAGGGGGGGAGACCCAGTACTTC. The complete variable domain, with remaining parts taken from reference TRBV11-2 and TRBJ2-5, reads EAGVAQSPRYKIIEKRQSVAFWCNPISGHATLYWYQQILGQGPKLLIQFQNNGVVDDSQLPKDRFSAERLKGVDSTLKIQPAKLEDSAVYLCASRPGTGGETQYFGPGTRLLVL.

This clonotype was recorded many times. The rearrangement joins TRBV7-8 to TRBJ2-5, with 9 bases fitting TRBD1. This CDR3 region has 14 residues. Trimming at V came to 5 bases and at J to 1 base, leaving 2 bases not matched to a gene. Per germline, CDR1 SGHVS and CDR2 FQNEAQ. CDR3 nucleotide sequence: TGTGCCAGCAGCCCGGGACAGGGCCAAGAGACCCAGTACTTC. Its protein is CASSPGQGQETQYF.

The chain recombines TRBV6-5 with TRBJ2-5, with 15 bases identical to TRBD2. Germline V gene lookup returns CDR1 MNHEY and CDR2 SVGAGI. Unmatched junction bases numbered 6, after V lost 4 bases and J lost 9 bases. The CDR3 is 15 amino acids. For the CDR3, the DNA is TGTGCCAGCAGTTCCGGGACTAGCGGGAGGAGGGCCCAGTACTTC. Translating it yields CASSSGTSGRRAQYF.

The sample holds a few counts of this clonotype. The chain has TRBV27 and TRBJ2-1; 8 nucleotides align to TRBD2. Germline CDR1 and CDR2: MNHEY and SMNVEV (reference sequence). V gave up 8 bases and J gave up 7 bases; unmatched junction bases: 7. The CDR3 is made up of 13 amino acids. CDR3 protein: CASRGGVQNEQFF. The CDR3 DNA follows: TGTGCCAGCCGGGGGGGAGTTCAGAATGAGCAGTTCTTC.

The chain has TRBV15 and TRBJ2-2; D may be TRBD2 (5 bases). The ends were cut back, 5 bases at V and 7 bases at J, with 11 bases in the middle. The CDR3 runs to 13 residues. The germline CDR1 and CDR2 sequences are LNHNV and YYDKDF (reference sequence). The CDR3 DNA reads as TGTGCCACCAGCTCGCTAGCTGTCGGGGAGCTGTTTTTT. Translated, it gives CATSSLAVGELFF.

The chain couples TRBV4-1 to TRBJ1-2; 10 nucleotides match TRBD1. This CDR3 contains 17 residues. Looked up from germline, CDR1 is MGHRA and CDR2 is YSYEKL. V shed 1 base, J shed 4 bases, and the junction held 9 bases outside the gene matches. The CDR3 protein is CASSQVRDRGSSYGYTF. Written as DNA, the CDR3 is TGCGCCAGCAGCCAAGTTCGGGACAGGGGATCAAGCTATGGCTACACCTTC.

The J gene is TRBJ2-7, the V gene TRBV15; D remains unclear. Trimming cost V 4 bases and J 2 bases, with 12 bases left between them. Per germline, CDR1 LNHNV and CDR2 YYDKDF (reference sequence). The CDR3 consists of 14 residues. The CDR3 nucleotides read TGTGCCACCAGCAAAGAGTGGGGAACCTACGAGCAGTACTTC. It translates to CATSKEWGTYEQYF.

This clonotype was detected a few times. The chain joins TRBV27 to TRBJ2-7, with 7 bases identical to TRBD2. After removal of 3 bases from V and 2 bases from J, the junction contained 7 bases not matched to a gene. The CDR3 contains 15 residues. Per the germline V gene, CDR1 is MNHEY and CDR2 is SMNVEV (reference sequence). This chain's CDR3 is CASSLTPGTTYEQYF. The CDR3 DNA is TGTGCCAGCAGTTTGACCCCCGGGACTACCTACGAGCAGTACTTC.